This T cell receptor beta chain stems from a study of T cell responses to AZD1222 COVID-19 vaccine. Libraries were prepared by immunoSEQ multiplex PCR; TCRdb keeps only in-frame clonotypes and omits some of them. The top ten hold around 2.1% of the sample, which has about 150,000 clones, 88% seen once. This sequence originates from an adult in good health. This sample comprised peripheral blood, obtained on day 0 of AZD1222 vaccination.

This CDR3 is CASSQSNLAGGRSYNEQFF. CDR3 DNA: TGCGCCAGCAGTCAATCGAACCTAGCGGGAGGGAGGTCCTACAATGAGCAGTTCTTC. This chain links TRBV23-1 with TRBJ2-1; 12 nucleotides match TRBD2. TRBV23-1 has ORF status, its function being uncertain. CDR3 length: 19 amino acids. V lost 0 bases to trimming and J lost 1 base; unmatched junction nucleotides: 7.